The 7 T cell receptor beta chains below were found in one sample sequenced in a study of blood T cell repertoires in COVID-19 (dated by TCRdb to the early 2020s). Library method: the immunoSEQ multiplex PCR assay. The source is immuneACCESS, and TCRdb retained only in-frame sequences with V and J called. Part of the clones is not carried over; for the studies checked, unresolved V genes explain less than half of this, and the remainder is unexplained. The sample has 150,000 to 200,000 clones on record, roughly 86% of them singletons. The ten largest clones take up roughly 2.6% of the sample. The source material was peripheral blood. These receptors all stem from a man aged 35-49 years with active or convalescent COVID-19.

The V gene is TRBV30, the J gene TRBJ1-1; TRBD1 is a possible D gene (5 bases). The V end was cut by 4 bases, the J end by 2 bases, with 11 bases between. The CDR3 is 13 amino acids. The germline CDR1 and CDR2 sequences are GTSNPN and SVGIG (reference sequence). CDR3 protein: CAWTFDRNTEAFF. For the CDR3, the DNA is TGTGCCTGGACCTTCGACAGAAACACTGAAGCTTTCTTT.

This chain connects TRBV7-2 to TRBJ2-1, with TRBD1 identical over 9 bases. The CDR3 is made up of 15 amino acids. Germline V gives CDR1 SGHTA, CDR2 FQGNSA. With V trimmed by 4 bases and J by 3 bases, 4 bases remained unmatched. The CDR3 loop reads CASSSDRGVYNEQFF. Here the CDR3 DNA reads TGTGCCAGCAGCTCTGACAGGGGGGTCTACAATGAGCAGTTCTTC.

V gene TRBV7-8 combines with J gene TRBJ1-4, with D perhaps matching TRBD1 (6 bases). CDR1 is SGHVS and CDR2 is FQNEAQ in the germline V gene. Trimming pared 1 base from V and 10 bases from J, leaving 13 bases between. The CDR3 sequence is 14 residues long. CDR3 sequence reads: CASSLDGEGGKLFF. The CDR3 coding sequence is TGTGCCAGCAGCTTAGATGGGGAGGGGGGAAAACTGTTTTTT.

A few counts support this clone. The J gene is TRBJ2-1, the V gene TRBV5-1; TRBD1 matches at 7 bases. CDR3 length: 17 residues. With V trimmed by 4 bases and J by 5 bases, 15 bases remained unmatched. Germline-derived CDR1 and CDR2 are SGHRS and YFSETQ. The CDR3 loop reads CASSLTGTAWEHNEQFF. CDR3 DNA sequence: TGCGCCAGCAGCCTTACGGGGACAGCCTGGGAACACAATGAGCAGTTCTTC.

V usage is TRBV6-5 and J usage is TRBJ1-5; the D is unclear. This CDR3 has 14 residues. Trimming removed 0 bases from V and 2 bases from J, with 5 bases in between. Germline V gene data show CDR1 as MNHEY and CDR2 as SVGAGI. The DNA for the CDR3 is TGTGCCAGCAGTTACTCGTCGGGCAATCAGCCCCAGCATTTT. This encodes CASSYSSGNQPQHF.

This clone appeared once. The chain employs TRBV5-6 and TRBJ1-2; D gene uncertain. Germline V lookup: CDR1 SGHDT, CDR2 YYEEEE. The CDR3 covers 14 residues. V was clipped by 3 bases and J by 0 bases, with 9 bases between them. CDR3 sequence (DNA): TGTGCCAGCAGCTGGGAGGCACCTAACTATGGCTACACCTTC. This translates into CASSWEAPNYGYTF.

The gene calls are TRBV14 and TRBJ1-2; D unclear. This CDR3 has 14 amino acids. The ends were cut back, 5 bases at V and 2 bases at J, with 12 bases in the middle. Germline lookup yields CDR1 SGHDN and CDR2 FVKESK. CDR3 in amino acids: CASSFRRENYGYTF. For the CDR3, the DNA is TGTGCCAGCAGCTTCCGACGGGAAAACTATGGCTACACCTTC.